This entry lists 4 T cell receptor beta chains sequenced from one sample in a study of blood T cells in healthy people across ages. Primers used in a second PCR of about 6 to 11 cycles were a sample-barcoded 5' primer and a J-beta primer mix. TCRdb reanalysed the 5' RACE reads using MiXCR and keeps one entry per CDR3 protein. Of 650,000 to 1,000,000 distinct CDR3 sequences in the sample, roughly 40% were seen once. The material sequenced was blood. These receptors were obtained from a man younger than 35 in good health.

This clonotype was counted ten times or more. The rearrangement joins TRBV3-1 to TRBJ2-3; D is unresolved. The CDR3 spans 13 residues. Germline lookup yields CDR1 LGHDT and CDR2 YNNKEL (reference sequence). The V end was cut by 0 bases, the J end by 4 bases, with 5 bases between. The CDR3 coding sequence is TGTGCCAGCAGCCAAGATTCGGCAGATACGCAGTATTTT. The encoded protein is CASSQDSADTQYF.

The chain uses TRBV5-5 and TRBJ2-1; unclear D gene. The CDR3 spans 16 residues. V was trimmed by 0 bases and J by 5 bases, leaving 15 bases between them. Germline V gene sequence: CDR1 SGHKS, CDR2 YYEKEE (reference sequence). CDR3 nucleotides: TGTGCCAGCAGCTTGGTCGGGCTAGTGAACCACAATGAGCAGTTCTTC. This gives the protein CASSLVGLVNHNEQFF.

The rearrangement links TRBV27 to TRBJ2-1; weak D call: TRBD2 (7 bases). The CDR3 length is 14 residues. Trimming left V 9 bases short and J 6 bases short, with 18 bases between. Germline CDR1 reads MNHEY; CDR2 reads SMNVEV (reference sequence). The CDR3 region is CASGGGGLSNEQFF. The CDR3 DNA follows: TGTGCCAGTGGAGGGGGGGGGCTTAGCAATGAGCAGTTCTTC.

This clonotype was observed a handful of times. V gene TRBV6-2 or TRBV6-3 combines with J gene TRBJ1-2; no definite D call. The germline CDR1 and CDR2 sequences are MNHEY and SVGEGT. Trimming cost V 2 bases and J 4 bases, with 8 bases left between them. The CDR3 runs 13 residues. In nucleotides, the CDR3 is TGTGCCAGCAGTTACCGGGCCACCTATGGCTACACCTTC. Translated: CASSYRATYGYTF.